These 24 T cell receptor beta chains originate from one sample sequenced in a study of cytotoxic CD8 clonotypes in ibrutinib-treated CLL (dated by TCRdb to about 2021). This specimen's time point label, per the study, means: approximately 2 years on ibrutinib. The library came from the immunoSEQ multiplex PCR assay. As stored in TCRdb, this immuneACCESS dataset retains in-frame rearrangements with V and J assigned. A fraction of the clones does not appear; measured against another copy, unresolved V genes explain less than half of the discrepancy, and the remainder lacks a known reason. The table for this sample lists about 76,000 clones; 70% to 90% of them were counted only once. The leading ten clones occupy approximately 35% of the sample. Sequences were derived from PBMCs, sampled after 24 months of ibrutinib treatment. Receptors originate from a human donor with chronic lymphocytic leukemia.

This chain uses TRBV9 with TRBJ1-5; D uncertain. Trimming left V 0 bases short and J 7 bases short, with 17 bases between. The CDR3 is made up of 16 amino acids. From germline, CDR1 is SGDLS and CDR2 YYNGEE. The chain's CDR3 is CASSVVRALNRQPQHF. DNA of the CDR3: TGTGCCAGCAGCGTAGTGAGGGCTCTCAATCGCCAGCCCCAGCATTTT.

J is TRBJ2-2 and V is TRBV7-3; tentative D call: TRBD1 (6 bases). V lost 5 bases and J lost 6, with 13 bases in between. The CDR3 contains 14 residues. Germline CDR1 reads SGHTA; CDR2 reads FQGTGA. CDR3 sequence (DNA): TGTGCCAGCAGCCTAAACTCAGGGGCCGGGGAGCTGTTTTTT. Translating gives CASSLNSGAGELFF.

The CDR3 DNA reads as TGCGCCAGCAGTCAATCTCCAGCGTTAGAGACCCAGTACTTC. Translating it yields CASSQSPALETQYF. This chain connects TRBV23-1 to TRBJ2-5, with D uncertain. TRBV23-1 is an ORF for which the function is uncertain. Deletions cut 0 bases from V and 4 bases from J, with 9 bases between. The CDR3 totals 14 residues.

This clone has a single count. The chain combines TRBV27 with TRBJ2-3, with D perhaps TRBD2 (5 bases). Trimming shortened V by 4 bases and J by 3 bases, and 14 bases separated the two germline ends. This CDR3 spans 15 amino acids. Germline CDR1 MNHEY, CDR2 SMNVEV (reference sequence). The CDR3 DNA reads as TGTGCCAGCAGTTGGACTCCCCTTTGGACAGATACGCAGTATTTT. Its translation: CASSWTPLWTDTQYF.

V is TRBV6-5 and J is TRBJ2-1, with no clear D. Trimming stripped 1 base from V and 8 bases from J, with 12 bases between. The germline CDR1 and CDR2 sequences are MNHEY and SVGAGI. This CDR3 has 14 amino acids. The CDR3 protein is CASSYFQSSHEQFF. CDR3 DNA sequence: TGTGCCAGCAGTTACTTCCAGTCATCCCATGAGCAGTTCTTC.

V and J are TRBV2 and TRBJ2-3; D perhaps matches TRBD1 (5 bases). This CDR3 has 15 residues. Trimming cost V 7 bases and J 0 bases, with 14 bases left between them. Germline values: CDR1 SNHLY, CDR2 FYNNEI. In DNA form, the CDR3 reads TGTGCCAGCATTGGAATGGCAGGGAGCACAGATACGCAGTATTTT. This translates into CASIGMAGSTDTQYF.

CDR3 in DNA: TGCGCCAGCAGCAAACAACAGGGGGCGACGGCTGAAGCTTTCTTT. Its protein product is CASSKQQGATAEAFF. The chain employs TRBV5-1 and TRBJ1-1, with 9 bases matching TRBD1. The CDR3 covers 15 residues. Germline values: CDR1 SGHRS, CDR2 YFSETQ. The J segment lost 6 bases and the V segment lost 4 bases, leaving 10 bases of the junction unmatched.

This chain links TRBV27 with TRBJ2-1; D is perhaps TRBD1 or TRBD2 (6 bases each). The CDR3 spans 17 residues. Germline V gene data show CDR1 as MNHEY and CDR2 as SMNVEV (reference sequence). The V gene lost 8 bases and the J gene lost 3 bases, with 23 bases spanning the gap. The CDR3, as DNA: TGTGCCAGCCGAAAGGGGGGCGGACTTACCCACTACAATGAGCAGTTCTTC. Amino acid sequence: CASRKGGGLTHYNEQFF.

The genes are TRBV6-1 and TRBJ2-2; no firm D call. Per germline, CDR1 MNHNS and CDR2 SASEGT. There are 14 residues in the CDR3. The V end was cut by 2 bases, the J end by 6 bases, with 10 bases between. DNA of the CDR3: TGTGCCAGCAGTGAAACTTTCCCGCCCGGGGAGCTGTTTTTT. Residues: CASSETFPPGELFF.

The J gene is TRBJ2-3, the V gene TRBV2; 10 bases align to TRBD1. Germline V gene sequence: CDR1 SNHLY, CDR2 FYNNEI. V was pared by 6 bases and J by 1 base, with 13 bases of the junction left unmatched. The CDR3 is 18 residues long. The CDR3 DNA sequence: TGTGCCAGCAGAGGCCTTCTCTCCGGGACAGGGGGCACAGATACGCAGTATTTT. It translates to CASRGLLSGTGGTDTQYF.

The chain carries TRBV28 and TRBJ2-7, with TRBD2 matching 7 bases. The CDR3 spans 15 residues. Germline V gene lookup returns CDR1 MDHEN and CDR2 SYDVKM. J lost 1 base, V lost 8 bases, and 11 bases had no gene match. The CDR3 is CASPGEGRCSYEQYF. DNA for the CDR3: TGTGCCAGCCCGGGGGAGGGCAGGTGTTCCTACGAGCAGTACTTC.

The CDR3 sequence: CASSLLRAPDTQYF. Here the CDR3 DNA reads TGTGCCAGCAGCTTATTACGGGCACCAGATACGCAGTATTTT. The chain carries TRBV7-2 and TRBJ2-3; D is unclear. Germline assignment: CDR1 SGHTA and CDR2 FQGNSA. Trimming left V 2 bases short and J 4 bases short, with 10 bases between. This CDR3 contains 14 residues. The variable domain in full, with the rest retrieved from reference TRBV7-2 and TRBJ2-3, is GAGVSQSPSNKVTEKGKDVELRCDPISGHTALYWYRQSLGQGLEFLIYFQGNSAPDKSGLPSDRFSAERTGGSVSTLTIQRTQQEDSAVYLCASSLLRAPDTQYFGPGTRLTVL.

Here the CDR3 DNA reads TGTGCCAGCAGCTCCTCTTCGGGGGATACGCAGTATTTT. This sequence encodes CASSSSSGDTQYF. The J gene is TRBJ2-3, the V gene TRBV7-3, with TRBD2 as a possible D gene (5 bases). Germline V gene data show CDR1 as SGHTA and CDR2 as FQGTGA. Trimming removed 4 bases from V and 6 bases from J, with 11 bases in between. This CDR3 is built from 13 residues.

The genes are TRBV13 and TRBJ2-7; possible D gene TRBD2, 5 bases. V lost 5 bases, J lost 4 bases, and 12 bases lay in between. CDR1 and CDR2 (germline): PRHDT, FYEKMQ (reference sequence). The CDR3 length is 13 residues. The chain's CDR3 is CASSPRGIYEQYF. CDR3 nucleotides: TGTGCCAGCAGCCCCCGAGGGATTTACGAGCAGTACTTC.

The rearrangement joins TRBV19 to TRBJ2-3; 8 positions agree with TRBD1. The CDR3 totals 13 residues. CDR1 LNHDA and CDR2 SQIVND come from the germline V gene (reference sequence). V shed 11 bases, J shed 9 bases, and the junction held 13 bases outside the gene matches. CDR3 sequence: CASQDRGQYTQYF. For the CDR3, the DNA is TGTGCCTCCCAAGACAGGGGACAGTACACGCAGTATTTT.

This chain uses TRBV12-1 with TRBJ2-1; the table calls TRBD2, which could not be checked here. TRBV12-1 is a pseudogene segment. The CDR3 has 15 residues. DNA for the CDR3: TGTGCCAGCCCGAAGACTAGCGGGAGGGCCAATGAGCAGTTCTTC. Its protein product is CASPKTSGRANEQFF.

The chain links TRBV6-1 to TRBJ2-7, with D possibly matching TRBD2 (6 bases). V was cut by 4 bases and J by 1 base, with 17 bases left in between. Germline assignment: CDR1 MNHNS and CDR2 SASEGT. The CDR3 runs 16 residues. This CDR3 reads CASSAPGSKDSYEQYF. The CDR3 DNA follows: TGTGCCAGCAGTGCCCCCGGGAGCAAGGATTCCTACGAGCAGTACTTC.

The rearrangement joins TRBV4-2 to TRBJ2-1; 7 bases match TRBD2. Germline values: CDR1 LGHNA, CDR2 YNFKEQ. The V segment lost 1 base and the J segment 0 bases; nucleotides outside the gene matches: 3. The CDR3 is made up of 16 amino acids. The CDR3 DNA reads TGTGCCAGCAGCCAAGCCCGCGGGAGCTCCTACAATGAGCAGTTCTTC. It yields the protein CASSQARGSSYNEQFF.

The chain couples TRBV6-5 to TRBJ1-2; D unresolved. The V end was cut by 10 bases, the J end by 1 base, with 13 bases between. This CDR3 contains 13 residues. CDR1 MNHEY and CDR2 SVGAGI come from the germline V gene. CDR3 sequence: CATAGRLNYGYTF. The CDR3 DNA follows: TGTGCCACCGCCGGACGGCTTAACTATGGCTACACCTTC.

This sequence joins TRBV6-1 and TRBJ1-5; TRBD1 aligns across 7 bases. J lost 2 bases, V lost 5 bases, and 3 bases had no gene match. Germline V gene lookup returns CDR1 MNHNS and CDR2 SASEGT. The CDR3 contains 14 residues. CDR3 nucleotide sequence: TGTGCCAGCAGTAGGCAGGGGGGCAATCAGCCCCAGCATTTT. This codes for CASSRQGGNQPQHF.

CDR3 sequence (DNA): TGTGCCAGCAGGGGCGGCCTGGAGACCCAGTACTTC. Residues: CASRGGLETQYF. The chain joins TRBV28 to TRBJ2-5; D not resolved. CDR3 size: 12 residues. V lost 6 bases, J lost 5 bases, and 10 bases lay in between. In germline, CDR1 is MDHEN, CDR2 SYDVKM.

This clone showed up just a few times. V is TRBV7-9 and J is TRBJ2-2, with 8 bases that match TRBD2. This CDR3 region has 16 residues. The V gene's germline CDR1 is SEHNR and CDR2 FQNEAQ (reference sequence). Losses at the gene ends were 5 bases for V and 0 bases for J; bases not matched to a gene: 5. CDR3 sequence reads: CASSMVAGSNTGELFF. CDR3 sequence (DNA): TGTGCCAGCAGCATGGTAGCGGGGTCGAACACCGGGGAGCTGTTTTTT.

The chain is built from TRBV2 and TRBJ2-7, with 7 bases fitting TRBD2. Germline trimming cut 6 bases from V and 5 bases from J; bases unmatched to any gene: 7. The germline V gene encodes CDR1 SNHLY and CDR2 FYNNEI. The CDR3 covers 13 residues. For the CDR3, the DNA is TGTGCCAGCAGCGAGGGACGGGAGGACGAGCAGTACTTC. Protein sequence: CASSEGREDEQYF.

The CDR3 DNA follows: TGTGCCAGCAGCGTAACGCCTCCCCTAGCGGGAGGGAGAAGGGGCAATGAGCAGTTCTTC. Its protein product is CASSVTPPLAGGRRGNEQFF. The V call is TRBV9, the J call TRBJ2-1; 12 positions agree with TRBD2. Trimming cost V 1 base and J 6 bases; bases outside gene matches: 17. Per germline, CDR1 SGDLS and CDR2 YYNGEE. The CDR3 totals 20 residues.